This is a list of T cell receptor beta chains from one sample in a study of CD8+CD57+ T cells in acquired aplastic anemia. TCRdb processed the reads anew with MiXCR; each CDR3 protein has one entry. The sample contains 150,000 or so distinct CDR3 sequences, under 75% of which appear only once. The sequenced sample was sorted CD4+, CD8+, or CD8+CD57+ T cells (not recorded which) from PBMCs. The receptors were gathered from a human donor in good health. Both conserved end residues are part of each CDR3. Each record gives: J gene, D gene, V gene, clone size, CDR3 protein, CDR3 DNA. D genes are given only for firm matches. Clone size is given for some rows only: seen once, a few or many times, or a class if the clone is expanded.

j_gene: TRBJ2-7; d_gene: .; v_gene: TRBV5-6; abundance: once; CDR3aa: CASSLGGGYYEQYF; CDR3nt: TGTGCCAGCAGCCTGGGTGGGGGATACTACGAGCAGTACTTC
j_gene: TRBJ2-7; d_gene: TRBD2; v_gene: TRBV20-1; abundance: .; CDR3aa: CSATGTSGVPYEQYF; CDR3nt: TGCAGTGCTACGGGGACTAGCGGGGTCCCGTACGAGCAGTACTTC
j_gene: TRBJ2-7; d_gene: .; v_gene: TRBV25-1; abundance: .; CDR3aa: CASSESGGGEQYF; CDR3nt: TGTGCCAGCAGTGAATCTGGAGGGGGGGAGCAGTACTTC
j_gene: TRBJ2-2; d_gene: TRBD2; v_gene: TRBV5-1; abundance: many; CDR3aa: CASSSREGSGSYTGELFF; CDR3nt: TGCGCCAGCAGCTCGCGGGAGGGTAGCGGGAGTTACACCGGGGAGCTGTTTTTT
j_gene: TRBJ2-2; d_gene: TRBD2; v_gene: TRBV9; abundance: many; CDR3aa: CASSTSGTTGELFF; CDR3nt: TGTGCCAGCAGCACTAGCGGGACCACCGGGGAGCTGTTTTTT
j_gene: TRBJ1-2; d_gene: .; v_gene: TRBV20-1; abundance: .; CDR3aa: CSASTGWNGYTF; CDR3nt: TGCAGTGCCAGCACGGGATGGAATGGCTACACCTTC
j_gene: TRBJ2-3; d_gene: TRBD2; v_gene: TRBV2; abundance: .; CDR3aa: CASSGGLAVQPAGTQYF; CDR3nt: TGTGCCAGCAGTGGGGGACTAGCGGTCCAGCCCGCAGGTACGCAGTATTTT
j_gene: TRBJ2-7; d_gene: .; v_gene: TRBV7-7; abundance: .; CDR3aa: CASSLLGPGEGEQYF; CDR3nt: TGTGCTAGCAGCTTATTAGGTCCAGGGGAAGGCGAGCAGTACTTC
j_gene: TRBJ1-1; d_gene: TRBD1; v_gene: TRBV5-1; abundance: .; CDR3aa: CASSWDSTEAFF; CDR3nt: TGCGCCAGCAGTTGGGACAGCACTGAAGCTTTCTTT
j_gene: TRBJ1-2; d_gene: .; v_gene: TRBV9; abundance: .; CDR3aa: CASSGIRTDVNYGYTF; CDR3nt: TGTGCCAGCAGCGGTATTCGGACAGATGTTAACTATGGCTACACCTTC
j_gene: TRBJ2-5; d_gene: TRBD1; v_gene: TRBV20-1; abundance: .; CDR3aa: CSALTGRETQYF; CDR3nt: TGCAGTGCTCTGACAGGGCGGGAGACCCAGTACTTC
j_gene: TRBJ2-7; d_gene: .; v_gene: TRBV5-4; abundance: few; CDR3aa: CASSLSLNGPYEQYF; CDR3nt: TGTGCCAGCAGCTTATCCCTCAACGGACCCTACGAGCAGTACTTC
j_gene: TRBJ2-2; d_gene: .; v_gene: TRBV20-1; abundance: .; CDR3aa: CSAKGLGRSTGELFF; CDR3nt: TGCAGTGCGAAAGGCCTCGGAAGATCCACCGGGGAGCTGTTTTTT
j_gene: TRBJ1-2; d_gene: .; v_gene: TRBV7-9; abundance: once; CDR3aa: CASEDSTANYGYTF; CDR3nt: TGTGCCAGCGAAGACAGTACCGCTAACTATGGCTACACCTTC
j_gene: TRBJ1-1; d_gene: .; v_gene: TRBV2; abundance: .; CDR3aa: CASSDRATETEAFF; CDR3nt: TGTGCCAGCAGTGACAGGGCCACTGAGACTGAAGCTTTCTTT
j_gene: TRBJ1-5; d_gene: .; v_gene: TRBV15; abundance: .; CDR3aa: CATKRFGSNQPQHF; CDR3nt: TGTGCCACCAAACGGTTTGGTAGCAATCAGCCCCAGCATTTT
j_gene: TRBJ2-2; d_gene: .; v_gene: TRBV20-1; abundance: .; CDR3aa: CSARTAYTGELFF; CDR3nt: TGCAGTGCGAGGACAGCATACACCGGGGAGCTGTTTTTT
j_gene: TRBJ2-1; d_gene: .; v_gene: TRBV20-1; abundance: .; CDR3aa: CSARDPARGAMVVDDQFF; CDR3nt: TGCAGTGCTAGAGATCCGGCGAGAGGCGCGATGGTTGTCGATGATCAGTTCTTC
j_gene: TRBJ1-2; d_gene: .; v_gene: TRBV27; abundance: .; CDR3aa: CASSFQGMGGYTF; CDR3nt: TGTGCCAGCAGTTTTCAGGGGATGGGAGGCTACACCTTC
j_gene: TRBJ2-7; d_gene: .; v_gene: TRBV12-3/TRBV12-4; abundance: .; CDR3aa: CASSLGPGKVGQYF; CDR3nt: TGTGCCAGCAGTTTAGGGCCGGGTAAAGTAGGGCAGTACTTC
j_gene: TRBJ1-1; d_gene: .; v_gene: TRBV25-1; abundance: .; CDR3aa: CASRWGGVAEAFF; CDR3nt: TGTGCCAGCAGATGGGGAGGGGTCGCTGAAGCTTTCTTT
j_gene: TRBJ2-7; d_gene: .; v_gene: TRBV12-3/TRBV12-4; abundance: .; CDR3aa: CASSLARWRGPYEQYF; CDR3nt: TGTGCCAGCAGTTTAGCGAGGTGGAGGGGGCCCTACGAGCAGTACTTC
j_gene: TRBJ2-3; d_gene: .; v_gene: TRBV10-3; abundance: .; CDR3aa: CAISELEGVADTQYF; CDR3nt: TGTGCCATCAGTGAACTAGAGGGGGTCGCAGATACGCAGTATTTT
j_gene: TRBJ1-2; d_gene: .; v_gene: TRBV12-3/TRBV12-4; abundance: .; CDR3aa: CASSLAAGHLNYGYTF; CDR3nt: TGTGCCAGCAGTTTAGCCGCGGGACACCTTAACTATGGCTACACCTTC
j_gene: TRBJ1-4; d_gene: TRBD1; v_gene: TRBV5-6; abundance: many; CDR3aa: CASSLAMTGYNEKLFF; CDR3nt: TGTGCCAGCAGCTTGGCGATGACAGGGTATAATGAAAAACTGTTTTTT
j_gene: TRBJ2-1; d_gene: TRBD2; v_gene: TRBV7-9; abundance: .; CDR3aa: CASSLAPGLVYDEQFF; CDR3nt: TGTGCCAGCAGCTTAGCACCGGGACTAGTTTATGATGAGCAGTTCTTC
j_gene: TRBJ1-6; d_gene: .; v_gene: TRBV5-1; abundance: .; CDR3aa: CASSLEWRGRGSPLHF; CDR3nt: TGCGCCAGCAGCTTGGAGTGGAGAGGGCGCGGGTCACCCCTCCACTTT
j_gene: TRBJ2-2; d_gene: .; v_gene: TRBV10-2; abundance: once; CDR3aa: CASRAGGKGGTGELFF; CDR3nt: TGCGCCAGCAGGGCCGGCGGGAAAGGGGGCACCGGGGAGCTGTTTTTT
j_gene: TRBJ1-1; d_gene: .; v_gene: TRBV7-9; abundance: .; CDR3aa: CASQGTMNAEAFF; CDR3nt: TGTGCCAGTCAGGGGACCATGAACGCTGAAGCTTTCTTT
j_gene: TRBJ2-5; d_gene: .; v_gene: TRBV10-3; abundance: .; CDR3aa: CASSYLTRQETQYF; CDR3nt: TGTGCCAGCAGTTATCTGACTAGACAAGAGACCCAGTACTTC
j_gene: TRBJ1-6; d_gene: .; v_gene: TRBV10-3; abundance: .; CDR3aa: CAMRGDSINSPLHF; CDR3nt: TGTGCCATGAGGGGCGACAGTATTAATTCACCCCTCCACTTT
j_gene: TRBJ1-5; d_gene: TRBD1; v_gene: TRBV20-1; abundance: .; CDR3aa: CSASRDSGAQPQHF; CDR3nt: TGCAGTGCTAGCCGGGACAGTGGAGCTCAGCCCCAGCATTTT
j_gene: TRBJ2-2; d_gene: .; v_gene: TRBV6-1; abundance: many; CDR3aa: CASSEGLGVRTGELFF; CDR3nt: TGTGCCAGCAGTGAAGGTCTGGGTGTTAGGACCGGGGAGCTGTTTTTT
j_gene: TRBJ1-2; d_gene: TRBD1; v_gene: TRBV10-3; abundance: .; CDR3aa: CATSTGWGYGYTF; CDR3nt: TGTGCCACCTCGACAGGGTGGGGCTATGGCTACACCTTC
j_gene: TRBJ1-1; d_gene: .; v_gene: TRBV30; abundance: .; CDR3aa: CAWSVGLIAFF; CDR3nt: TGTGCCTGGAGTGTTGGCCTTATAGCTTTCTTT
j_gene: TRBJ1-1; d_gene: .; v_gene: TRBV7-4; abundance: .; CDR3aa: CASSPPSGTEAFF; CDR3nt: TGTGCCAGCAGCCCTCCCTCCGGCACTGAAGCTTTCTTT
j_gene: TRBJ2-7; d_gene: TRBD1; v_gene: TRBV4-3; abundance: many; CDR3aa: CASSQVQGESYEQYF; CDR3nt: TGCGCCAGCAGCCAAGTGCAGGGGGAGTCCTACGAGCAGTACTTC
j_gene: TRBJ2-1; d_gene: .; v_gene: TRBV7-9; abundance: many; CDR3aa: CASSTLPDRADNEQFF; CDR3nt: TGTGCCAGCAGCACGCTGCCGGACAGAGCGGACAATGAGCAGTTCTTC
j_gene: TRBJ2-1; d_gene: .; v_gene: TRBV20-1; abundance: .; CDR3aa: CSASPAGVPNEQFF; CDR3nt: TGCAGTGCTAGCCCAGCTGGAGTTCCCAATGAGCAGTTCTTC
j_gene: TRBJ1-2; d_gene: .; v_gene: TRBV19; abundance: .; CDR3aa: CASSGFGHYGYTF; CDR3nt: TGTGCCAGTAGTGGTTTCGGGCACTATGGCTACACCTTC
j_gene: TRBJ1-5; d_gene: TRBD1; v_gene: TRBV19; abundance: few; CDR3aa: CASSTGWDSKQPQHF; CDR3nt: TGTGCCAGTAGTACCGGCTGGGACAGTAAACAGCCCCAGCATTTT
j_gene: TRBJ2-5; d_gene: TRBD1; v_gene: TRBV2; abundance: .; CDR3aa: CASSAMGQPQETQYF; CDR3nt: TGTGCCAGCAGTGCAATGGGACAGCCACAAGAGACCCAGTACTTC
j_gene: TRBJ1-1; d_gene: .; v_gene: TRBV7-9; abundance: .; CDR3aa: CASSLDLADTEAFF; CDR3nt: TGTGCCAGCAGCTTGGACCTGGCGGACACTGAAGCTTTCTTT
j_gene: TRBJ1-1; d_gene: TRBD1; v_gene: TRBV4-2; abundance: many; CDR3aa: CASSPGTGDSTEAFF; CDR3nt: TGTGCCAGCAGCCCTGGGACAGGGGATTCCACTGAAGCTTTCTTT
j_gene: TRBJ2-2; d_gene: .; v_gene: TRBV15; abundance: .; CDR3aa: CATSPRTNTGELFF; CDR3nt: TGTGCCACCAGCCCGCGGACGAACACCGGGGAGCTGTTTTTT
j_gene: TRBJ2-7; d_gene: .; v_gene: TRBV29-1; abundance: .; CDR3aa: CSVWLNTYEQYF; CDR3nt: TGCAGCGTTTGGTTAAATACCTACGAGCAGTACTTC
j_gene: TRBJ2-7; d_gene: TRBD1; v_gene: TRBV15; abundance: .; CDR3aa: CATSRGIPGTAEQYF; CDR3nt: TGTGCCACCAGCAGGGGGATCCCGGGGACAGCCGAGCAGTACTTC
j_gene: TRBJ2-5; d_gene: .; v_gene: TRBV7-2; abundance: few; CDR3aa: CASSETVGLAETQYF; CDR3nt: TGTGCCAGCAGTGAAACCGTGGGTCTGGCGGAGACCCAGTACTTC
j_gene: TRBJ2-7; d_gene: .; v_gene: TRBV14; abundance: .; CDR3aa: CASSQGWYEQYF; CDR3nt: TGTGCCAGCAGCCAAGGGTGGTACGAGCAGTACTTC
j_gene: TRBJ1-2; d_gene: .; v_gene: TRBV24-1; abundance: few; CDR3aa: CATSDFSSNYGYTF; CDR3nt: TGTGCCACCAGTGATTTTAGCAGTAACTATGGCTACACCTTC
j_gene: TRBJ2-3; d_gene: TRBD2; v_gene: TRBV7-3; abundance: many; CDR3aa: CASSLTSGTTDTQYF; CDR3nt: TGTGCCAGCAGCTTAACTAGCGGGACAACAGATACGCAGTATTTT
j_gene: TRBJ1-4; d_gene: .; v_gene: TRBV15; abundance: .; CDR3aa: CATSTDNSEKLFF; CDR3nt: TGTGCCACCAGCACAGATAACAGTGAAAAACTGTTTTTT
j_gene: TRBJ2-1; d_gene: .; v_gene: TRBV12-5; abundance: .; CDR3aa: CASSFPPVGSNEQFF; CDR3nt: TGTGCCAGCAGTTTCCCTCCGGTAGGTAGCAATGAGCAGTTCTTC
j_gene: TRBJ2-7; d_gene: TRBD1; v_gene: TRBV5-6; abundance: once; CDR3aa: CASSWDRRLEQYF; CDR3nt: TGTGCCAGCAGTTGGGACAGACGGCTCGAGCAGTACTTC
j_gene: TRBJ1-5; d_gene: .; v_gene: TRBV7-6; abundance: many; CDR3aa: CASSPSVNQPQHF; CDR3nt: TGTGCCAGCAGCCCGTCGGTCAATCAGCCCCAGCATTTT
j_gene: TRBJ1-5; d_gene: .; v_gene: TRBV20-1; abundance: once; CDR3aa: CSATDGPNQPQHF; CDR3nt: TGCAGTGCTACGGACGGCCCGAATCAGCCCCAGCATTTT
j_gene: TRBJ2-1; d_gene: .; v_gene: TRBV24-1; abundance: .; CDR3aa: CATSDLRDPHNEQFF; CDR3nt: TGTGCCACCAGTGATTTGCGGGACCCGCACAATGAGCAGTTCTTC
j_gene: TRBJ1-4; d_gene: TRBD1; v_gene: TRBV4-2; abundance: few; CDR3aa: CASSQEGSQGVEKLFF; CDR3nt: TGTGCCAGCAGCCAAGAGGGGTCGCAGGGGGTAGAAAAACTGTTTTTT